The sequence of this TCR beta chain was determined in a study of T-cell reconstitution after alpha-beta-depleted transplantation in children. Researchers prepared the TCRbeta library using unique molecular identifiers, the study reports. A single record per CDR3 protein comes from TCRdb applying MiXCR to the PCR reads. The sample has about 610,000 distinct CDR3 sequences; 25% to 30% are singletons. Germline V CDR1 and CDR2: DFQATT, SNEGSKA (reference sequence). V lost 3 bases, J lost 3 bases, and 7 bases lay in between. The CDR3 length is 12 residues. This clonotype was seen more than once but under ten times.

The sequence derives from a boy under two years old with Wiskott-Aldrich syndrome, due to receive a stem cell transplant. V usage is TRBV20-1 and J usage is TRBJ2-3, with no clear D. Sequenced material: PBMCs, taken before TCRalphabeta/CD19-depleted stem cell transplant. CDR3 DNA: TGCAGTGCTAGTCGCCTGACAGATACGCAGTATTTT. Its protein product is CSASRLTDTQYF.